This entry lists 27 T cell receptor beta chains sequenced from one sample in a study of cytomegalovirus exposure and HLA in healthy donors. A multiplex PCR was run with 60 Vbeta primers and 13 Jbeta primers. Repertoires were generated with immunoSEQ multiplex PCR, while TCRdb's copy carries only in-frame clones and drops some. The profile covers approximately 140,000 clones, with around four fifths appearing a single time and roughly 1.2% taken by the ten largest. The specimen sequenced was PBMCs. These receptors originate from a boy aged 10-17 years in good health and CMV-seronegative.

V usage is TRBV7-6 and J usage is TRBJ2-1; TRBD1 might be the D (5 bases). V dropped 0 bases and J dropped 6 bases, with 9 bases sitting between them. The CDR3 has 14 amino acids. CDR1 SGHVS and CDR2 FNYEAQ come from the germline V gene. This CDR3 reads CASSLAPGPNEQFF. CDR3 nucleotides: TGTGCCAGCAGCTTAGCGCCAGGGCCCAATGAGCAGTTCTTC.

This clone was seen only a few times. The J gene is TRBJ2-3, the V gene TRBV25-1, with a weak D call TRBD2 (5 bases). Looked up from germline, CDR1 is MGHDK and CDR2 is SYGVNS. The length of the CDR3 is 16 residues. V lost 0 bases and J 1 base, leaving 11 bases between the germline ends. CDR3 coding DNA: TGTGCCAGCAGTGAATATCTGGCGGGTGGCACAGATACGCAGTATTTT. It yields the protein CASSEYLAGGTDTQYF.

The V and J genes are TRBV27 and TRBJ1-1, with 11 bases matching TRBD1. The V gene's germline CDR1 is MNHEY and CDR2 SMNVEV (reference sequence). This CDR3 spans 15 amino acids. Trimming removed 7 bases from V and 7 bases from J; junction bases left unmatched: 11. The CDR3 is CASTRTGTGGFEAFF. The DNA for the CDR3 is TGTGCCAGCACCAGAACCGGGACAGGGGGATTTGAAGCTTTCTTT.

This clone was seen a few times. This sequence joins TRBV5-8 and TRBJ2-7; D gene uncertain. This CDR3 comprises 11 residues. Looked up from germline, CDR1 is SGHTS and CDR2 is YDEGEE. Trimming stripped 0 bases from V and 4 bases from J, with 2 bases between. The CDR3, as DNA: TGTGCCAGCAGCTTGGCGTACGAGCAGTACTTC. Translation: CASSLAYEQYF.

The chain couples TRBV6-6 to TRBJ1-1; 8 bases are a match to TRBD1. The germline V gene has CDR1 MNHNY and CDR2 SVGAGI (reference sequence). CDR3 length: 14 residues. Unmatched junction bases numbered 8, after V lost 4 bases and J lost 7 bases. CDR3 residues: CASSWTDRVGEAFF. CDR3 DNA sequence: TGTGCCAGCAGTTGGACGGACAGGGTTGGTGAAGCTTTCTTT.

This rearrangement joins TRBV25-1 to TRBJ2-7; unclear D gene. Trimming removed 1 base at V and 1 base at J, with 8 bases between. The CDR3 sequence is 14 residues long. Germline CDR1 is MGHDK and CDR2 is SYGVNS. CDR3 bases: TGTGCCAGCAGTGAATCAACCGGGTCCTACGAGCAGTACTTC. Protein: CASSESTGSYEQYF.

The V call is TRBV5-8, the J call TRBJ1-4, with D unclear. Between the trimmed V and J ends, which lost 5 bases and 0 bases, there was a span of 14 bases. Germline CDR1 SGHTS, CDR2 YDEGEE. The CDR3 has 16 amino acids. CDR3 nucleotide sequence: TGTGCCAGCAGACCGGGATCCTACACAACTAATGAAAAACTGTTTTTT. This translates into CASRPGSYTTNEKLFF.

This clone has just one count. The chain links TRBV9 to TRBJ2-5; 7 nucleotides agree with TRBD1. The germline gives CDR1 SGDLS, CDR2 YYNGEE. Trimming cost V 4 bases and J 2 bases; bases outside gene matches: 5. The CDR3 contains 14 residues. The CDR3 here is CASSSGQPQETQYF. As DNA, the CDR3 is TGTGCCAGCAGCTCGGGACAGCCTCAAGAGACCCAGTACTTC.

J is TRBJ1-5 and V is TRBV28, with D possibly matching TRBD1 (5 bases). This CDR3 spans 16 amino acids. CDR1 and CDR2 from the germline V gene are MDHEN and SYDVKM. V lost 8 bases, J lost 7 bases, and 24 bases lay in between. As DNA, the CDR3 is TGTGCCAGCTCACTGGGGCAGGGCCAGCGTCGGCAGCCCCAGCATTTT. This sequence encodes CASSLGQGQRRQPQHF.

This clone has just one count. The rearrangement joins TRBV30 to TRBJ2-3; 8 bases are a match to TRBD2. V lost 2 bases and J lost 5; bases outside the gene matches: 3. Per germline, CDR1 GTSNPN and CDR2 SVGIG (reference sequence). The CDR3 runs to 13 residues. The CDR3 spells CAWSPGGVDTQYF. Here the CDR3 DNA reads TGTGCCTGGAGTCCGGGGGGGGTAGATACGCAGTATTTT. The full variable domain, with the rest looked up from reference TRBV30 and TRBJ2-3, is SQTIHQWPATLVQPVGSPLSLECTVEGTSNPNLYWYRQAAGRGLQLLFYSVGIGQISSEVPQNLSASRPQDRQFILSSKKLLLSDSGFYLCAWSPGGVDTQYFGPGTRLTVL.

This chain links TRBV5-1 with TRBJ2-7; 8 bases match TRBD1. Germline assignment: CDR1 SGHRS and CDR2 YFSETQ. The CDR3 extends over 14 amino acids. The junction had 5 bases not matched to a gene; V was cut back by 4 bases and J by 2 bases. The DNA for the CDR3 is TGCGCCAGCAGCCCGGACAGGGTCCCCTACGAGCAGTACTTC. Translating gives CASSPDRVPYEQYF.

The chain carries TRBV19 and TRBJ1-1, with D possibly being TRBD1 (6 bases). The ends were cut back, 1 base at V and 1 base at J, with 16 bases in the middle. CDR1 is LNHDA, CDR2 SQIVND, per germline (reference sequence). The CDR3 contains 17 residues. CDR3 nucleotide sequence: TGTGCCAGTAGTATAGGAGGAGAGGGGGTACGGAACACTGAAGCTTTCTTT. Translating gives CASSIGGEGVRNTEAFF.

The chain has TRBV5-6 and TRBJ2-5, with 8 bases aligning to TRBD2. Unmatched junction bases numbered 15, after V lost 3 bases and J lost 5 bases. The CDR3 sequence is 17 residues long. Germline V gives CDR1 SGHDT, CDR2 YYEEEE. The CDR3 coding sequence is TGTGCCAGCAGCTCCCCCTCTGCAGGCGGGAGGCAGGAGACCCAGTACTTC. As protein: CASSSPSAGGRQETQYF.

The V gene is TRBV4-1, the J gene TRBJ1-1, with TRBD1 identical over 11 bases. CDR1 and CDR2 from the germline V gene are MGHRA and YSYEKL. Trimming removed 0 bases from V and 1 base from J; junction bases left unmatched: 7. The CDR3 runs 18 residues. The CDR3 spells CASSQDWGTGGQNTEAFF. The CDR3 coding sequence is TGCGCCAGCAGCCAAGATTGGGGGACAGGGGGACAGAACACTGAAGCTTTCTTT.

V and J are TRBV18 and TRBJ1-1; no clear D gene. The germline V and J ends were trimmed by 6 bases and 7 bases, with 12 bases remaining between them. Germline CDR1 reads KGHSH; CDR2 reads LQKENI. The CDR3 totals 12 residues. CDR3 DNA sequence: TGTGCCAGCTCTACGGGAGCTCGTGAAGCTTTCTTT. Amino acids: CASSTGAREAFF.

The genes are TRBV2 and TRBJ1-4, with D possibly TRBD1 on 6 matching bases. The germline V gene encodes CDR1 SNHLY and CDR2 FYNNEI. V shed 5 bases and J shed 6 bases, with 7 bases lying between them. This CDR3 is built from 12 residues. In DNA form, the CDR3 reads TGTGCCAGCAGTAGGACAGATGAAAAACTGTTTTTT. Translating it yields CASSRTDEKLFF.

The rearrangement uses TRBV7-9 and TRBJ1-1; 7 bases map to TRBD1. CDR1 is SEHNR and CDR2 is FQNEAQ in the germline V gene (reference sequence). After removal of 5 bases from V and 11 bases from J, the junction contained 8 bases not matched to a gene. The CDR3 totals 12 residues. In nucleotides, the CDR3 is TGTGCCAGCAGCCCCGGGACAGAGGGGGCTTTCTTT. Protein sequence: CASSPGTEGAFF.

V and J are TRBV27 and TRBJ2-5, with D possibly matching TRBD1 (5 bases). The germline V and J ends were trimmed by 6 bases and 4 bases, with 15 bases remaining between them. Germline-derived CDR1 and CDR2 are MNHEY and SMNVEV (reference sequence). This CDR3 comprises 14 residues. CDR3 amino acids: CASSQGSSGETQYF. The CDR3 region has the DNA TGTGCCAGCAGCCAGGGATCATCGGGAGAGACCCAGTACTTC.

The chain uses TRBV11-2 and TRBJ2-5, with TRBD1 matching 8 bases. The CDR3 is 14 amino acids. Germline CDR1 reads SGHAT; CDR2 reads FQNNGV. J gave up 2 bases and V 6 bases, and 5 bases lay outside the gene matches. In DNA form, the CDR3 reads TGTGCCAGCAGTCGCGACAGGGGACAAGAGACCCAGTACTTC. It is translated as CASSRDRGQETQYF.

This clone was seen a few times. The chain carries TRBV9 and TRBJ2-5; 7 bases line up with TRBD2. Germline CDR1 SGDLS, CDR2 YYNGEE. There are 15 residues in the CDR3. V shed 2 bases, J shed 4 bases, and the junction held 8 bases outside the gene matches. The chain's CDR3 is CASSVQAGLRETQYF. The CDR3 DNA reads as TGTGCCAGCAGCGTTCAAGCGGGATTAAGAGAGACCCAGTACTTC. Complete variable domain (other parts from reference TRBV9 and TRBJ2-5): DSGVTQTPKHLITATGQRVTLRCSPRSGDLSVYWYQQSLDQGLQFLIQYYNGEERAKGNILERFSAQQFPDLHSELNLSSLELGDSALYFCASSVQAGLRETQYFGPGTRLLVL.

This chain links TRBV19 with TRBJ1-5, with D uncertain. CDR3 length: 12 residues. Germline loops: CDR1 LNHDA, CDR2 SQIVND (reference sequence). With 6 bases removed from V and 6 bases from J, the gap between germline ends came to 9 bases. The CDR3 protein is CASRLNFQPQHF. CDR3 sequence (DNA): TGTGCCAGTAGACTCAATTTTCAGCCCCAGCATTTT.

This clone was counted a few times. This sequence joins TRBV5-1 and TRBJ1-2, with D unclear. With 4 bases removed from V and 0 bases from J, the gap between germline ends came to 10 bases. The V gene's germline CDR1 is SGHRS and CDR2 YFSETQ. The CDR3 runs to 14 residues. This chain's CDR3 is CASSPLQSNYGYTF. Here the CDR3 DNA reads TGCGCCAGCAGCCCCCTACAGTCTAACTATGGCTACACCTTC.

This clone was seen more than once but under ten times. The V and J genes are TRBV18 and TRBJ2-1; D is unresolved. This CDR3 contains 11 residues. Germline loops: CDR1 KGHSH, CDR2 LQKENI. Trimming stripped 3 bases from V and 7 bases from J, with 4 bases between. CDR3 nucleotide sequence: TGTGCCAGCTCACCCCGTAATGAGCAGTTCTTC. It encodes CASSPRNEQFF.

A few counts support this clone. The chain's CDR3 is CAWSVRGLYEQYF. The CDR3 DNA sequence: TGTGCCTGGAGTGTACGGGGACTCTACGAGCAGTACTTC. The V call is TRBV30, the J call TRBJ2-7, with D possibly TRBD2 on 6 matching bases. CDR1 GTSNPN and CDR2 SVGIG come from the germline V gene (reference sequence). The CDR3 totals 13 residues. Trimming took 0 bases from V and 3 from J, leaving 9 bases between them. The variable domain in full, completed from reference TRBV30 and TRBJ2-7, reads SQTIHQWPATLVQPVGSPLSLECTVEGTSNPNLYWYRQAAGRGLQLLFYSVGIGQISSEVPQNLSASRPQDRQFILSSKKLLLSDSGFYLCAWSVRGLYEQYFGPGTRLTVT.

The chain uses TRBV25-1 and TRBJ2-3, with D tentatively TRBD2 (6 bases). Germline CDR1 reads MGHDK; CDR2 reads SYGVNS. This CDR3 contains 15 residues. V was clipped by 8 bases and J by 2 bases, with 17 bases between them. The CDR3 spells CASSTRREYTDTQYF. In DNA form, the CDR3 reads TGTGCCAGCTCCACCCGGCGGGAATACACAGATACGCAGTATTTT.

This sequence joins TRBV6-1 and TRBJ2-5; maybe TRBD2 (5 bases). The CDR3 is 14 amino acids. CDR1 is MNHNS, CDR2 SASEGT, per germline. V was trimmed by 7 bases and J by 2 bases, leaving 14 bases between them. For the CDR3, the DNA is TGTGCCAGCAAGAAACGAGGGAATCAAGAGACCCAGTACTTC. It specifies CASKKRGNQETQYF.

The chain is built from TRBV7-9 and TRBJ1-1; unclear D gene. This CDR3 is 14 amino acids long. Germline assignment: CDR1 SEHNR and CDR2 FQNEAQ (reference sequence). V was shortened by 5 bases and J by 1 base, with 11 bases between the two germline ends. The CDR3: CASSPQAANTEAFF. The DNA for the CDR3 is TGTGCCAGCAGCCCCCAGGCAGCGAACACTGAAGCTTTCTTT. Looking up the rest from reference TRBV7-9 and TRBJ1-1 gives the full variable domain: DTGVSQNPRHKITKRGQNVTFRCDPISEHNRLYWYRQTLGQGPEFLTYFQNEAQLEKSRLLSDRFSAERPKGSFSTLEIQRTEQGDSAMYLCASSPQAANTEAFFGQGTRLTVV.